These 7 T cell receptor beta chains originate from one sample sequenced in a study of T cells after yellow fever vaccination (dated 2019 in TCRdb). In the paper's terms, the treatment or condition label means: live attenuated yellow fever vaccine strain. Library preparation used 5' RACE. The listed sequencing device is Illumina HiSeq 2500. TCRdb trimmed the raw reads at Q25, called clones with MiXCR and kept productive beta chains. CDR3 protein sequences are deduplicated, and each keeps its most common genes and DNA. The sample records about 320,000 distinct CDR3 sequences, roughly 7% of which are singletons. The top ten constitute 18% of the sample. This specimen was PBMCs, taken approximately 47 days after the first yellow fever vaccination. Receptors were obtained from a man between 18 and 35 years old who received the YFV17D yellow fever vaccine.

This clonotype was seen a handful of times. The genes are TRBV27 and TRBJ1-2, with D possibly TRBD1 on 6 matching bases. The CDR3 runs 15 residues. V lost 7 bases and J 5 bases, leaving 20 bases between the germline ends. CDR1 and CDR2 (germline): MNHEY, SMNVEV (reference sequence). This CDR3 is CASTRGLGGAYGYTF. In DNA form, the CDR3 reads TGTGCCAGCACTCGAGGACTCGGGGGGGCTTATGGCTACACCTTC.

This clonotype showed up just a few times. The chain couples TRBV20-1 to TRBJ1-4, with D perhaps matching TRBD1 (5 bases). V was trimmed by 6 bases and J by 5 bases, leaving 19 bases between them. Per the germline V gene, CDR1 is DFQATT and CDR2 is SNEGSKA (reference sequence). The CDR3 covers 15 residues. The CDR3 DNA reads TGCAGTGCCCTTCCCCCGGGACGGGGGAATGAAAAACTGTTTTTT. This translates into CSALPPGRGNEKLFF.

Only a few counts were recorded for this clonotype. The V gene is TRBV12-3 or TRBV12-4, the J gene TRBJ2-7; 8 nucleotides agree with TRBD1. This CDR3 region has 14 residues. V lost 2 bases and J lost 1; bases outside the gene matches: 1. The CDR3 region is CASSLWDRSYEQYF. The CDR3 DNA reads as TGTGCCAGCAGTTTATGGGACAGGTCCTACGAGCAGTACTTC.

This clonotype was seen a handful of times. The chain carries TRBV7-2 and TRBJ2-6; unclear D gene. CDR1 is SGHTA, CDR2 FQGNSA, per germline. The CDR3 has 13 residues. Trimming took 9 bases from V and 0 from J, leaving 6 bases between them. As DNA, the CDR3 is TGTGCCAGTTTCTTCTCTGGGGCCAACGTCCTGACTTTC. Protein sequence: CASFFSGANVLTF.

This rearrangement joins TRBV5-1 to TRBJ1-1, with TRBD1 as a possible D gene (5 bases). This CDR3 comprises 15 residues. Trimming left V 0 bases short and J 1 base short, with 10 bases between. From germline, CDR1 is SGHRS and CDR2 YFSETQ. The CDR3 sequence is CASSLVGVGNTEAFF. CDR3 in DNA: TGCGCCAGCAGCTTGGTAGGGGTTGGGAACACTGAAGCTTTCTTT. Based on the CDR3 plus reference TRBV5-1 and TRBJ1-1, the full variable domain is KAGVTQTPRYLIKTRGQQVTLSCSPISGHRSVSWYQQTPGQGLQFLFEYFSETQRNKGNFPGRFSGRQFSNSRSEMNVSTLELGDSALYLCASSLVGVGNTEAFFGQGTRLTVV.

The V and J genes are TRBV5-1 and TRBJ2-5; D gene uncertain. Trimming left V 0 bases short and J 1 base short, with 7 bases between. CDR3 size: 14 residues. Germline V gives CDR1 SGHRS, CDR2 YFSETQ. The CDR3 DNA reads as TGCGCCAGCAGCTTGGTGACAAGCCAAGAGACCCAGTACTTC. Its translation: CASSLVTSQETQYF.

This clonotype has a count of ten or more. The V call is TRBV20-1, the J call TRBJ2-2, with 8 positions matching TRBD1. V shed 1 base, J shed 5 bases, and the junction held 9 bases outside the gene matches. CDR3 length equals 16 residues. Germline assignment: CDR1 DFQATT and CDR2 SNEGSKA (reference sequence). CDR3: CSARVPGTGATGELFF. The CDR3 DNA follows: TGCAGTGCTAGAGTTCCCGGGACAGGAGCGACCGGGGAGCTGTTTTTT.